The source of this T cell receptor beta chain is a study of T cell responses to AZD1222 COVID-19 vaccine. General study results and limits: Spike-specific TCR breadth and depth grew following two AZD1222 doses.

A note on this clone: What it recognizes is unknown.

The V end lost 4 bases, the J end lost 1 base, and 22 bases lay between the germline ends. The CDR3 loop spans 17 amino acids. Germline-derived CDR1 and CDR2 are GTSNPN and SVGIG (reference sequence). The table came from immunoSEQ multiplex PCR; TCRdb's copy has only in-frame clones and leaves some out. The sample carries about 99,000 clones, over 85% recorded once. This material consisted of peripheral blood, taken on day 0 of AZD1222 vaccination. The chain recombines TRBV30 with TRBJ1-1, with D unclear. This clonotype originated in an adult in good health. In DNA, the CDR3 is TGTGCCTGGACTCTCAGAGGTCTACCGGGATCGAACACTGAAGCTTTCTTT. This encodes CAWTLRGLPGSNTEAFF.